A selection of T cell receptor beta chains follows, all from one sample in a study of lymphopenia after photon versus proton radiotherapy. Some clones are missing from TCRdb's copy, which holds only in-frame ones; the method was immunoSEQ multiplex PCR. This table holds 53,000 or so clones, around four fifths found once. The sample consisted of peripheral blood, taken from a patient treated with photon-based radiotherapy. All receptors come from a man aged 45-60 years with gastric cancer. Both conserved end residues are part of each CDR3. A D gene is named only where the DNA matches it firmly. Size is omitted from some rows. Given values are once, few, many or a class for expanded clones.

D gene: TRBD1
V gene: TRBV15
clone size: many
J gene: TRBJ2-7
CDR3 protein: CATSRDTQGSYEQYF
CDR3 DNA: TGTGCCACCAGCAGAGATACACAGGGGTCCTACGAGCAGTACTTC

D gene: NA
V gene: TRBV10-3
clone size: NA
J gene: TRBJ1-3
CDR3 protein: CAISDTGKAGNTIYF
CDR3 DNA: TGTGCCATCAGTGACACAGGGAAGGCTGGAAACACCATATATTTT

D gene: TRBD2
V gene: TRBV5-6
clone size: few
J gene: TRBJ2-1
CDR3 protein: CASSWLAGGFSYNEQFF
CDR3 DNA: TGTGCCAGCAGCTGGCTAGCGGGAGGGTTCTCCTACAATGAGCAGTTCTTC

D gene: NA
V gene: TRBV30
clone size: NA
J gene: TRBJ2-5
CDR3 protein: CAWSEGPTTQYF
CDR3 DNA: TGTGCCTGGAGTGAGGGACCGACTACCCAGTACTTC

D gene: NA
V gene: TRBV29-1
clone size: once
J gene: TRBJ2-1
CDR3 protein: CSVETTDNEQFF
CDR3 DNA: TGCAGCGTTGAGACTACCGACAATGAGCAGTTCTTC

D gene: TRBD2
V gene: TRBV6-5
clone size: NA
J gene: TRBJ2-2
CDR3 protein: CASSRTSGRSGELFF
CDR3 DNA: TGTGCCAGCAGTAGGACTAGCGGGAGGTCCGGGGAGCTGTTTTTT

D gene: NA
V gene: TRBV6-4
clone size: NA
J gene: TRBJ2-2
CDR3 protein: CASSYGGGTGELFF
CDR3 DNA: TGTGCCAGCAGTTACGGGGGAGGCACCGGGGAGCTGTTTTTT

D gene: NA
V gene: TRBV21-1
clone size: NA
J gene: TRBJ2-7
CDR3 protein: CAREHRDNSYEQYF
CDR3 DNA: TGTGCCCGCGAACACCGGGACAACTCCTACGAGCAGTACTTC

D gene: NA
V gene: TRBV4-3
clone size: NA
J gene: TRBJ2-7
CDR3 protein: CASSQEVVPSYEQYF
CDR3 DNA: TGCGCCAGCAGCCAAGAAGTAGTCCCCTCCTACGAGCAGTACTTC

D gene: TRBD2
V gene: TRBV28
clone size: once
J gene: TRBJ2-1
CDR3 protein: CASSSGTTVYNEQFF
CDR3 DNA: TGTGCCAGCAGTTCCGGGACTACCGTGTACAATGAGCAGTTCTTC

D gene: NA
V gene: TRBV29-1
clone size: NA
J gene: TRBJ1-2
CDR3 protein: CSARPDSNYGYTF
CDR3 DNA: TGCAGCGCTAGGCCGGACAGTAACTATGGCTACACCTTC

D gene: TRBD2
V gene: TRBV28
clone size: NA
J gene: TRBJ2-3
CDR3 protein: CASSSSSGYSDTQYF
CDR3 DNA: TGTGCCAGCAGTTCCTCTAGCGGGTATTCAGATACGCAGTATTTT

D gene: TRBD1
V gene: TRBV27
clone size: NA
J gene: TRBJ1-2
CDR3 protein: CASSFARTGGTYGYTF
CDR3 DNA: TGTGCCAGCAGTTTTGCCCGGACAGGGGGAACCTATGGCTACACCTTC

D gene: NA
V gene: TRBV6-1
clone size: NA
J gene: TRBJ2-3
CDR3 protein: CASSEVKERGDTQYF
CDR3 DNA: TGTGCCAGCAGTGAAGTCAAGGAAAGGGGAGATACGCAGTATTTT

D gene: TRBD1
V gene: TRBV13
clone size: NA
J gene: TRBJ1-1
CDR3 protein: CASSVGTGDNTEAFF
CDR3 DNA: TGTGCCAGCAGCGTGGGGACAGGGGATAACACTGAAGCTTTCTTT

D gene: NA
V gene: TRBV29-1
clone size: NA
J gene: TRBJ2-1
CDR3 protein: CSVAGADFWNEQFF
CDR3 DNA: TGCAGCGTTGCGGGGGCCGACTTTTGGAATGAGCAGTTCTTC

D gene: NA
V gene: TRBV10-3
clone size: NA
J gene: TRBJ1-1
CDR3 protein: CAISESVAPHTEAFF
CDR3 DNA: TGTGCCATCAGTGAGTCTGTCGCCCCTCACACTGAAGCTTTCTTT

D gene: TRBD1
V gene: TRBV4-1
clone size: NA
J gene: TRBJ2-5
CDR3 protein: CASSHPDRGVQETQYF
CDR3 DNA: TGCGCCAGCAGCCACCCGGACAGGGGGGTACAAGAGACCCAGTACTTC

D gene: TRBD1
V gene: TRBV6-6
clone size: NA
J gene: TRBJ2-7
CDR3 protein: CASSYGDSTYYEQYF
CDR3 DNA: TGTGCCAGCAGTTATGGGGACAGCACCTACTACGAGCAGTACTTC

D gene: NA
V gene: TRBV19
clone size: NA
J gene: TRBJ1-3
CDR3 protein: CASSADRSSGNTIYF
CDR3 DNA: TGTGCCAGTAGTGCTGACAGATCCTCTGGAAACACCATATATTTT

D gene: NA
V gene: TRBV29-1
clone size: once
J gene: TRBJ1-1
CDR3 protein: CSATGAFGGTEAFF
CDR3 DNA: TGCAGCGCGACAGGAGCGTTTGGAGGCACTGAAGCTTTCTTT

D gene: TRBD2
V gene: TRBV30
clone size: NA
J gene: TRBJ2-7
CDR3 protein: CAWSALRLAGGDEQYF
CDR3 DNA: TGTGCCTGGAGTGCCCTCAGACTAGCGGGAGGGGATGAGCAGTACTTC

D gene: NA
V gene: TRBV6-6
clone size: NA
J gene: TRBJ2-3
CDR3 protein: CASSYSMQATDTQYF
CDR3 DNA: TGTGCCAGCAGTTACTCGATGCAGGCCACAGATACGCAGTATTTT

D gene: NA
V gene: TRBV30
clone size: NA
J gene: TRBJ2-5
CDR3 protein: CAWSFPGRWETQYF
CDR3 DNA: TGTGCCTGGAGTTTCCCCGGGAGATGGGAGACCCAGTACTTC

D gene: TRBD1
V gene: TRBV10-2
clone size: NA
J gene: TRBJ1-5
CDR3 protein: CASSDSRGSNQPQHF
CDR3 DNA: TGCGCCAGCAGTGATTCCAGGGGGAGCAATCAGCCCCAGCATTTT

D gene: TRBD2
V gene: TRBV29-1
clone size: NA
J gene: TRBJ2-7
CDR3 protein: CSVSGGPYEQYF
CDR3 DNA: TGCAGCGTCAGCGGGGGCCCCTACGAGCAGTACTTC

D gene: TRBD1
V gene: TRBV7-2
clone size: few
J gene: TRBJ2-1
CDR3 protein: CASSQGQGAYNEQFF
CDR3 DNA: TGTGCCAGCAGCCAGGGACAGGGGGCTTACAATGAGCAGTTCTTC

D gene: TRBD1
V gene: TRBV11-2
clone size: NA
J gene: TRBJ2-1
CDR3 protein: CASSPDRVGEQFF
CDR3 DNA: TGTGCCAGCAGCCCGGACAGGGTCGGCGAGCAGTTCTTC

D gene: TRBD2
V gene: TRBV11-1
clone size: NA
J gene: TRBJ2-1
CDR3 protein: CASSLSGSPENEQFF
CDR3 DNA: TGTGCCAGCAGCTTAAGCGGGAGCCCGGAGAATGAGCAGTTCTTC

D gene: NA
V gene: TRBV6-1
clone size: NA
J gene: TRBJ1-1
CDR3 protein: CASSERHRNTEAFF
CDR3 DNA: TGTGCCAGCAGTGAGCGACACCGAAACACTGAAGCTTTCTTT

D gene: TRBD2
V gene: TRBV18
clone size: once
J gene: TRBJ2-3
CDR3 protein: CASSPLAGGSDTQYF
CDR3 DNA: TGTGCCAGCTCACCACTAGCGGGAGGTTCAGATACGCAGTATTTT

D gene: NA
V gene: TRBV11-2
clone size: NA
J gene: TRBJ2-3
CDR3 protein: CASSLPPNLDTQYF
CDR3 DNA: TGTGCCAGCAGCTTACCCCCCAACCTAGATACGCAGTATTTT

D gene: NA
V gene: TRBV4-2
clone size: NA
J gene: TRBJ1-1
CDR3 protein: CASSQGGTRAFF
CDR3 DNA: TGTGCCAGCAGCCAAGGCGGGACAAGGGCTTTCTTT

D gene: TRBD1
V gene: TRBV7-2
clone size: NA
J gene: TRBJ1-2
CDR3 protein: CASSQTGFTNYGYTF
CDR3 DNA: TGTGCCAGCAGCCAGACAGGGTTCACTAACTATGGCTACACCTTC

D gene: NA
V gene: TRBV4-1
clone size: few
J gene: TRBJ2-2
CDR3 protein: CASSQPWENTGELFF
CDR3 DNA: TGCGCCAGCAGCCAGCCTTGGGAAAATACCGGGGAGCTGTTTTTT

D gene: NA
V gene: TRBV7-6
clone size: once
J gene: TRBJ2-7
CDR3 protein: CASSLRNGAYEQYF
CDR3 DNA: TGTGCCAGCAGCTTACGCAACGGTGCCTACGAGCAGTACTTC

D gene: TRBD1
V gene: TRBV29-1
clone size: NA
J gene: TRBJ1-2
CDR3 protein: CSAGTGGYTF
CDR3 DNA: TGCAGCGCCGGGACAGGTGGCTACACCTTC

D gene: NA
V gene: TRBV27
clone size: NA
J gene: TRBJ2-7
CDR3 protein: CASSPLAGYSSYEQYF
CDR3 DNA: TGTGCCAGCAGTCCCCTCGCGGGATATAGCTCCTACGAGCAGTACTTC

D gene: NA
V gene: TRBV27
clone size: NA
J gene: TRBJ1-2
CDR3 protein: CASSSEGGLGGYTF
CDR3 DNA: TGTGCCAGCAGTTCTGAAGGTGGTTTGGGGGGCTACACCTTC

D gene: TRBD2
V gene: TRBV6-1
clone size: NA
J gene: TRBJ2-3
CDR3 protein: CASSARTSVSDTQYF
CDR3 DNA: TGTGCCAGCAGTGCTCGGACTAGCGTCTCAGATACGCAGTATTTT

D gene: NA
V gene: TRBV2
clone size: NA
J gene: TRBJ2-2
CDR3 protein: CASRPTALGTGELFF
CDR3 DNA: TGTGCCAGCAGGCCGACAGCACTAGGGACCGGGGAGCTGTTTTTT

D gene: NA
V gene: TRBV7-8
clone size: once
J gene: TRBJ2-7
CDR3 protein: CASSGRNYEQYF
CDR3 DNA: TGTGCCAGCAGTGGCAGAAACTACGAGCAGTACTTC

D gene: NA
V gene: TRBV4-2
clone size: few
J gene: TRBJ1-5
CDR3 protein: CASSQRPGAPNQPQHF
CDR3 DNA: TGTGCCAGCAGCCAACGTCCAGGGGCCCCGAATCAGCCCCAGCATTTT

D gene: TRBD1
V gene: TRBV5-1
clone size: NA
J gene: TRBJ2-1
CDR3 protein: CASRAQGVSYNEQFF
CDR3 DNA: TGCGCCAGCAGGGCGCAGGGGGTTTCCTACAATGAGCAGTTCTTC

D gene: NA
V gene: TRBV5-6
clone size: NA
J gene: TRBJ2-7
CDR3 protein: CASSPLRAIYEQYF
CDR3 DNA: TGTGCCAGCAGCCCACTGAGGGCTATCTACGAGCAGTACTTC

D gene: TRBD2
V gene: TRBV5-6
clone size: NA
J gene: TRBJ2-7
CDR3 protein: CASSGPGGDGTYEQYF
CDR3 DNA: TGTGCCAGCAGCGGCCCTGGGGGGGACGGGACCTACGAGCAGTACTTC

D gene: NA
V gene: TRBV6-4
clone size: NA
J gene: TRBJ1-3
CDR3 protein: CASEVLSGNTIYF
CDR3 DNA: TGTGCCAGCGAAGTTCTTTCTGGAAACACCATATATTTT

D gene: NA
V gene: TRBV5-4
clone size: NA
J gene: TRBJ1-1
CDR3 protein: CASSLGLNTEAFF
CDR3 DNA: TGTGCCAGCAGCTTGGGCCTGAACACTGAAGCTTTCTTT

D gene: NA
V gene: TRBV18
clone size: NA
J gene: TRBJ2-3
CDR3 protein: CASSRDSGEDTQYF
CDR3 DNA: TGTGCCAGCTCCCGGGACTCCGGGGAGGATACGCAGTATTTT

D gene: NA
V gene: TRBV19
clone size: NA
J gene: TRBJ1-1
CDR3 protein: CASSIVRGGTEAFF
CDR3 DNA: TGTGCCAGTAGTATAGTTCGGGGGGGCACTGAAGCTTTCTTT

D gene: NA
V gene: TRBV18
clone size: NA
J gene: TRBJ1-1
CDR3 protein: CASSPTLRLDRDTEAFF
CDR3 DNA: TGTGCCAGCTCACCAACCCTAAGGTTGGACCGAGACACTGAAGCTTTCTTT

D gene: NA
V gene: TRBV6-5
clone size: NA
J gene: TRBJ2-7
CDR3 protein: CASRNFPGPYEQYF
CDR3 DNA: TGTGCCAGCAGGAACTTCCCAGGACCCTACGAGCAGTACTTC

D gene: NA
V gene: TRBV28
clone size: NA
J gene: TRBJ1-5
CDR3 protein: CASSLLGGVRDQPQHF
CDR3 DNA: TGTGCCAGCAGTTTATTAGGGGGGGTTCGGGATCAGCCCCAGCATTTT

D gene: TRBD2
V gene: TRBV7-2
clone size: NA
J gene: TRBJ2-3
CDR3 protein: CASSLSGSTDTQYF
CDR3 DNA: TGTGCCAGCAGCTTAAGCGGGAGTACAGATACGCAGTATTTT

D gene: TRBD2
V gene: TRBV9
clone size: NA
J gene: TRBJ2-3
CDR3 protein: CASSVSLAGPTDTQYF
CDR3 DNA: TGTGCCAGCAGCGTCTCTCTAGCGGGGCCCACAGATACGCAGTATTTT

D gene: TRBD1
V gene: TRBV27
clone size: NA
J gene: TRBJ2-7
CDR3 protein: CASSHRDRSSYEQYF
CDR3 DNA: TGTGCCAGCAGTCACCGGGACAGAAGCTCCTACGAGCAGTACTTC

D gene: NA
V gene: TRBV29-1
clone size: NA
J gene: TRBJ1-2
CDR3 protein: CSVTDPTRADYGYTF
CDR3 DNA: TGCAGCGTCACAGACCCGACACGAGCGGACTATGGCTACACCTTC

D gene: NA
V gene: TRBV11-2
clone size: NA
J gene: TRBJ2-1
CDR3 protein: CASSLDRDGLRSYNEQFF
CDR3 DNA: TGTGCCAGCAGCTTAGATCGGGACGGCTTAAGGTCCTACAATGAGCAGTTCTTC